The 10 T cell receptor beta chains given below trace back to one sample, sequenced in a study of Ad26.COV2.S vaccination and SARS-CoV-2 variants. Profiling relied on immunoSEQ multiplex PCR, and the TCRdb table lists in-frame clones only, not all of them. This table has more than 85,000 clones, less than 85% appearing once. Here the sequenced sample was peripheral blood, taken after recovery from COVID-19. The receptors derive from a human donor who had recovered from COVID-19.

The chain joins TRBV10-3 to TRBJ2-5, with unresolved D. Per the germline V gene, CDR1 is ENHRY and CDR2 is SYGVKD. Trimming left V 3 bases short and J 5 bases short, with 10 bases between. This CDR3 has 13 amino acids. This CDR3 reads CAISEANGETQYF. The DNA for the CDR3 is TGTGCCATCAGTGAAGCAAACGGGGAGACCCAGTACTTC.

The chain carries TRBV13 and TRBJ2-1; D gene uncertain. V was pared by 3 bases and J by 1 base, with 4 bases between. Germline CDR1 reads PRHDT; CDR2 reads FYEKMQ (reference sequence). This CDR3 is built from 13 residues. For the CDR3, the DNA is TGTGCCAGCAGCTTGAATTCCTACAATGAGCAGTTCTTC. Its translation is CASSLNSYNEQFF.

This clone came up a few times. The chain employs TRBV5-4 and TRBJ2-1, with D perhaps matching TRBD1 or TRBD2 (5 bases each). V lost 2 bases, J lost 4 bases, and 10 bases lay in between. The length of the CDR3 is 14 residues. Germline values: CDR1 SGHNT, CDR2 YYREEE (reference sequence). The CDR3 DNA sequence: TGTGCCAGCAGCTTCTGGGGGATGTACAATGAGCAGTTCTTC. Protein: CASSFWGMYNEQFF.

V gene TRBV14 combines with J gene TRBJ2-1; possibly TRBD1 for D (8 bases). The CDR3 sequence is 14 residues long. Trimming removed 4 bases at V and 12 bases at J, with 19 bases between. The germline gives CDR1 SGHDN, CDR2 FVKESK. As DNA, the CDR3 is TGTGCCAGCAGCCCACAGGGGGGGGGTTATGCGCAGTTCTTC. It translates to CASSPQGGGYAQFF. Full variable domain (missing parts from reference TRBV14 and TRBJ2-1): EAGVTQFPSHSVIEKGQTVTLRCDPISGHDNLYWYRRVMGKEIKFLLHFVKESKQDESGMPNNRFLAERTGGTYSTLKVQPAELEDSGVYFCASSPQGGGYAQFFGPGTRLTVL.

A few counts support this clone. The CDR3 bases are TGTGCCAGCAGCTTCCAGCGTAATGACAATGAGCAGTTCTTC. Its translation: CASSFQRNDNEQFF. V usage is TRBV7-9 and J usage is TRBJ2-1, with D unclear. This CDR3 is built from 14 residues. V lost 3 bases and J lost 5, with 11 bases in between. Germline CDR1 and CDR2: SEHNR and FQNEAQ (reference sequence).

The genes are TRBV12-3 or TRBV12-4 and TRBJ1-4; D gene unclear. Trimming stripped 8 bases from V and 5 bases from J, with 3 bases between. The length of the CDR3 is 10 residues. DNA for the CDR3: TGTGCCAGCGGGAATGAAAAACTGTTTTTT. Its translation is CASGNEKLFF.

The chain joins TRBV19 to TRBJ1-1; D not resolved. V was cut by 6 bases and J by 1 base, with 15 bases left in between. CDR3 length: 15 residues. Germline CDR1 and CDR2: LNHDA and SQIVND (reference sequence). CDR3 DNA: TGTGCCAGTAGAGTGCGTACGGGTGCGAACACTGAAGCTTTCTTT. It specifies CASRVRTGANTEAFF.

The chain carries TRBV5-1 and TRBJ1-1, with a tentative D call TRBD1 (5 bases). V gave up 4 bases and J gave up 0 bases, with 13 bases separating them. Germline CDR1 reads SGHRS; CDR2 reads YFSETQ. The CDR3 totals 15 residues. CDR3 protein: CASSPEGPMNTEAFF. Here the CDR3 DNA reads TGCGCCAGCAGCCCGGAGGGACCGATGAACACTGAAGCTTTCTTT.

V gene TRBV6-6 combines with J gene TRBJ1-1; D may be TRBD1 (5 bases). Between the trimmed V and J ends, which lost 2 bases and 6 bases, there was a span of 16 bases. The germline V gene encodes CDR1 MNHNY and CDR2 SVGAGI (reference sequence). CDR3 size: 15 residues. The CDR3 DNA follows: TGTGCCAGCAGTTACCCCCAGGGAGGGGAGGCTGAAGCTTTCTTT. Its translation is CASSYPQGGEAEAFF.

The chain uses TRBV28 and TRBJ2-2, with a tentative D call TRBD1 (5 bases). The germline CDR1 and CDR2 sequences are MDHEN and SYDVKM. With 6 bases removed from V and 0 bases from J, the gap between germline ends came to 17 bases. CDR3 length: 17 residues. The CDR3 spells CASRPLSGSPNTGELFF. CDR3 DNA sequence: TGTGCCAGCAGACCCCTGTCAGGGTCCCCGAACACCGGGGAGCTGTTTTTT.